The 18 T cell receptor beta chains below all came from one sample that was sequenced in a study of T cell clones after liver transplantation. Data came from immunoSEQ multiplex PCR; TCRdb stores just in-frame clones and leaves some out. The table has approximately 68,000 clones, roughly 80% seen once. Here the sequenced sample was CD4+ T cells from blood, taken before liver transplant. These receptors were taken from a human donor who received a liver transplant.

V is TRBV2 and J is TRBJ1-2; no clear D. The germline V gene has CDR1 SNHLY and CDR2 FYNNEI. The CDR3 consists of 13 residues. V was pared by 7 bases and J by 3 bases, with 12 bases between. The CDR3 protein is CASNPNGYYGYTF. The CDR3 DNA follows: TGTGCCAGCAATCCAAACGGGTACTATGGCTACACCTTC.

The genes are TRBV5-1 and TRBJ2-3; no clear D gene. The CDR3 runs 13 residues. Germline V gives CDR1 SGHRS, CDR2 YFSETQ. V dropped 4 bases and J dropped 0 bases, with 6 bases sitting between them. The DNA of the CDR3 is TGCGCCAGCAGCAACCCTAGCACAGATACGCAGTATTTT. This gives the protein CASSNPSTDTQYF.

CDR3 nucleotide sequence: TGTGCCAGCAGCTTAAGCGCGACAGGGGGCTACGAGCAGTACTTC. Its translation is CASSLSATGGYEQYF. V and J are TRBV7-6 and TRBJ2-7; 9 bases are a match to TRBD1. There are 15 residues in the CDR3. Germline values: CDR1 SGHVS, CDR2 FNYEAQ. The J segment lost 3 bases and the V segment lost 2 bases, leaving 5 bases of the junction unmatched.

This sequence joins TRBV28 and TRBJ1-2; D possibly corresponds to TRBD1 (6 bases). The ends were cut back, 4 bases at V and 4 bases at J, with 13 bases in the middle. This CDR3 spans 14 amino acids. Germline V gene lookup returns CDR1 MDHEN and CDR2 SYDVKM. DNA of the CDR3: TGTGCCAGCAGTTCCCCACAGGGTCTCTATGGCTACACCTTC. Protein: CASSSPQGLYGYTF.

The chain has TRBV27 and TRBJ1-5, with D unresolved. The germline V gene encodes CDR1 MNHEY and CDR2 SMNVEV (reference sequence). Trimming stripped 4 bases from V and 5 bases from J, with 3 bases between. There are 11 residues in the CDR3. DNA of the CDR3: TGTGCCAGCAGTTCTGATCAGCCCCAGCATTTT. This sequence encodes CASSSDQPQHF.

The V gene is TRBV10-3, the J gene TRBJ1-4; D not certain. V gave up 3 bases and J gave up 8 bases, with 22 bases separating them. The germline V gene encodes CDR1 ENHRY and CDR2 SYGVKD. The CDR3 runs to 17 residues. The CDR3 protein is CAISEERTAAPLEKLFF. The CDR3 nucleotides read TGTGCCATCAGTGAAGAGAGGACCGCGGCTCCTCTAGAAAAACTGTTTTTT.

V gene TRBV5-1 combines with J gene TRBJ2-7, with TRBD1 matching over 7 bases. CDR3 length: 14 amino acids. The germline V gene has CDR1 SGHRS and CDR2 YFSETQ. V was clipped by 4 bases and J by 4 bases; unmatched bases: 8. DNA for the CDR3: TGCGCCAGCAGCCCCCGAGGGGGCGCTTACGAGCAGTACTTC. Its translation is CASSPRGGAYEQYF.

This sequence joins TRBV9 and TRBJ1-2; D gene uncertain. The length of the CDR3 is 12 residues. Deletions cut 0 bases from V and 7 bases from J, with 7 bases between. Germline V gene sequence: CDR1 SGDLS, CDR2 YYNGEE. In DNA form, the CDR3 reads TGTGCCAGCAGCGTAGCTGGGTTTGGCTACACCTTC. This codes for CASSVAGFGYTF.

Only one count was recorded for this clone. V usage is TRBV25-1 and J usage is TRBJ2-1, with a weak D call TRBD2 (6 bases). The length of the CDR3 is 18 residues. Germline V gives CDR1 MGHDK, CDR2 SYGVNS. Trimming took 3 bases from V and 9 from J, leaving 27 bases between them. The CDR3 reads CASSDPASPTSSVGEQFF. The CDR3 DNA reads TGTGCCAGCAGTGATCCCGCTTCCCCCACTTCTAGCGTTGGTGAGCAGTTCTTC.

The chain carries TRBV7-2 and TRBJ2-2; TRBD2 is a possible D gene (5 bases). The CDR3 spans 16 residues. Germline assignment: CDR1 SGHTA and CDR2 FQGNSA. Trimming left V 3 bases short and J 4 bases short, with 15 bases between. The CDR3 bases are TGTGCCAGCAGCTTCCGGTCCGGACGGGGCACCGGGGAGCTGTTTTTT. Translating it yields CASSFRSGRGTGELFF. Filled out from reference TRBV7-2 and TRBJ2-2, the complete variable domain reads GAGVSQSPSNKVTEKGKDVELRCDPISGHTALYWYRQSLGQGLEFLIYFQGNSAPDKSGLPSDRFSAERTGGSVSTLTIQRTQQEDSAVYLCASSFRSGRGTGELFFGEGSRLTVL.

V usage is TRBV7-6 and J usage is TRBJ2-2; 12 bases map to TRBD2. CDR1 SGHVS and CDR2 FNYEAQ come from the germline V gene. This CDR3 has 16 amino acids. Trimming took 2 bases from V and 6 from J; bases not matched to a gene: 4. The CDR3, as DNA: TGTGCCAGCAGCTTAAGTCTAGCGGGAGGGTCCGGGGAGCTGTTTTTT. It specifies CASSLSLAGGSGELFF. The complete variable domain, with remaining parts taken from reference TRBV7-6 and TRBJ2-2, reads GAGVSQSPRYKVTKRGQDVALRCDPISGHVSLYWYRQALGQGPEFLTYFNYEAQQDKSGLPNDRFSAERPEGSISTLTIQRTEQRDSAMYRCASSLSLAGGSGELFFGEGSRLTVL.

The chain couples TRBV9 to TRBJ2-5, with 7 bases identical to TRBD2. Germline V gives CDR1 SGDLS, CDR2 YYNGEE. The CDR3 loop spans 15 amino acids. Germline trimming cut 2 bases from V and 3 bases from J; bases unmatched to any gene: 7. CDR3 region: CASSVSGTTEETQYF. CDR3 DNA sequence: TGTGCCAGCAGCGTTTCCGGGACTACGGAAGAGACCCAGTACTTC.

This clone was observed a single time. The chain uses TRBV11-2 and TRBJ2-5; possibly TRBD2 for D (5 bases). In germline, CDR1 is SGHAT, CDR2 FQNNGV. There are 13 residues in the CDR3. Deletions cut 5 bases from V and 5 bases from J, with 12 bases between. This CDR3 is CASSPSGEETQYF. Here the CDR3 DNA reads TGTGCCAGCAGCCCCTCCGGGGAGGAGACCCAGTACTTC.

The chain is built from TRBV5-1 and TRBJ1-1, with 7 bases that match TRBD1. Trimming removed 1 base from V and 0 bases from J; junction bases left unmatched: 6. Germline CDR1 reads SGHRS; CDR2 reads YFSETQ. This CDR3 has 16 residues. The CDR3 region has the DNA TGCGCCAGCAGCTTGCCCGCCGGGACAGTGAACACTGAAGCTTTCTTT. As protein: CASSLPAGTVNTEAFF.

This clone was observed once. This rearrangement joins TRBV5-1 to TRBJ1-1, with D tentatively TRBD1 (6 bases). Deletions cut 4 bases from V and 0 bases from J, with 10 bases between. In germline, CDR1 is SGHRS, CDR2 YFSETQ. This CDR3 region has 14 residues. CDR3 sequence reads: CASSEQGVNTEAFF. CDR3 in DNA: TGCGCCAGCAGCGAACAGGGCGTGAACACTGAAGCTTTCTTT.

The rearrangement links TRBV5-1 to TRBJ2-7, with TRBD2 matching 9 bases. Germline V gives CDR1 SGHRS, CDR2 YFSETQ. Germline trimming cut 3 bases from V and 3 bases from J; bases unmatched to any gene: 4. This CDR3 region has 14 residues. CDR3 sequence reads: CASSSGGRDYEQYF. The DNA for the CDR3 is TGCGCCAGCAGCTCGGGCGGGAGGGACTACGAGCAGTACTTC.

This sequence joins TRBV11-3 and TRBJ2-1; no firm D call. This CDR3 has 16 residues. Per the germline V gene, CDR1 is SGHNT and CDR2 is YENEEA. V lost 5 bases and J lost 1, with 15 bases in between. CDR3 region: CASSPATTLSYNEQFF. CDR3 coding DNA: TGTGCCAGCAGCCCGGCCACTACGTTATCCTACAATGAGCAGTTCTTC. Drawing the rest from reference TRBV11-3 and TRBJ2-1, the complete variable domain is EAGVVQSPRYKIIEKKQPVAFWCNPISGHNTLYWYLQNLGQGPELLIRYENEEAVDDSQLPKDRFSAERLKGVDSTLKIQPAELGDSAVYLCASSPATTLSYNEQFFGPGTRLTVL.

The rearrangement joins TRBV6-5 to TRBJ2-5, with D tentatively TRBD1 (5 bases). Germline V lookup: CDR1 MNHEY, CDR2 SVGAGI. The V gene lost 6 bases and the J gene lost 1 base, with 9 bases spanning the gap. The CDR3 spans 13 residues. In DNA, the CDR3 is TGTGCCAGCAGAGGACAACTCCAAGAGACCCAGTACTTC. Translating gives CASRGQLQETQYF.